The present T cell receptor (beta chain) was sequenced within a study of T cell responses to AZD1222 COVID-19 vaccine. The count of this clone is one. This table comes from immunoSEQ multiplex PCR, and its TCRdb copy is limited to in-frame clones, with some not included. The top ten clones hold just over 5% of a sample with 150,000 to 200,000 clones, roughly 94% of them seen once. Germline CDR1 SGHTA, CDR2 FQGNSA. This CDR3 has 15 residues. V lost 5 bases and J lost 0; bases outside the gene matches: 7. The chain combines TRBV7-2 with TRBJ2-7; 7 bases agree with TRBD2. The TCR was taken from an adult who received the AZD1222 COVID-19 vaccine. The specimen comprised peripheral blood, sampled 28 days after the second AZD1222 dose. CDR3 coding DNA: TGTGCCAGCAGCCTCTGGGGCGGGAGCTCCTACGAGCAGTACTTC. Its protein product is CASSLWGGSSYEQYF.